These T cell receptor beta chains were read from a single sample in a study of blood T cell repertoires in COVID-19. The repertoire was sequenced with immunoSEQ multiplex PCR; TCRdb's copy has only in-frame clones and lacks some. The sample shows 200,000 to 250,000 clones, 90% of them seen only once. Sequenced input: peripheral blood. The source is a man younger than 40 with COVID-19, enrolled during active disease. Both conserved end residues are part of each CDR3. The order of the fields is V gene, J gene, clone size, D gene, CDR3 DNA, CDR3 protein. D genes are given only for firm matches. Clone size is not always given. Where it is, it says once, few, many or a class for expanded clones.

TRBV18,TRBJ1-1,.,TRBD1,TGTGCCAGCTCATCCGGGACAGGGGACACTGAAGCTTTCTTT,CASSSGTGDTEAFF
TRBV30,TRBJ2-7,.,TRBD2,TGTGCCTGGAGTGTAGGGAGTAGCGGGAGAGAGCAGTACTTC,CAWSVGSSGREQYF
TRBV7-9,TRBJ2-1,.,TRBD2,TGTGCCAGCAGCGATGGACTAGCGGGAGGCTCTATTGAGCAGTTCTTC,CASSDGLAGGSIEQFF
TRBV2,TRBJ2-1,.,TRBD2,TGTGCCAGCCGCCCCTCGGCGGGAGGTGTCAATGAGCAGTTCTTC,CASRPSAGGVNEQFF
TRBV7-2,TRBJ2-7,.,.,TGTGCCAGCAGCCCACTATCCGAGCAGTACTTC,CASSPLSEQYF
TRBV19,TRBJ1-2,.,.,TGTGCCAGTAGTAAAACGGGACTCTATGGCTACACCTTC,CASSKTGLYGYTF
TRBV7-9,TRBJ1-1,.,TRBD1,TGTGCCAGCAGCTCGACAGGGACCACTGAAGCTTTCTTT,CASSSTGTTEAFF
TRBV4-3,TRBJ2-2,.,.,TGCGCCAGCAGCTCCGGGACGAACACCGGGGAGCTGTTTTTT,CASSSGTNTGELFF
TRBV9,TRBJ1-2,once,.,TGTGCCAGCAGCTCCGGCGGGGTTTACTATGGCTACACCTTC,CASSSGGVYYGYTF
TRBV19,TRBJ1-5,.,.,TGTGCCAGTAGTATTGGGACTTTGATCAATCAGCCCCAGCATTTT,CASSIGTLINQPQHF
TRBV18,TRBJ2-3,.,.,TGTGCCAGCTCACCAAGCTATTGGGGGCGCGACGCAGATACGCAGTATTTT,CASSPSYWGRDADTQYF
TRBV9,TRBJ1-1,.,.,TGTGCCAGCAGCGTATCCGTGAACACTGAAGCTTTCTTT,CASSVSVNTEAFF
TRBV24-1,TRBJ1-5,.,.,TGTGCCACCAGTGATTCCCGATGGGCCAGTAATCAGCCCCAGCATTTT,CATSDSRWASNQPQHF
TRBV12-3/TRBV12-4,TRBJ1-1,.,.,TGTGCCAGCCGCCCAAGGCAGGGACTAGCTTTCTTT,CASRPRQGLAFF
TRBV4-2,TRBJ1-2,.,TRBD1,TGTGCCAGCAGCCAAGACGGAAGGACAGGGGGCTATGGCTACACCTTC,CASSQDGRTGGYGYTF
TRBV7-2,TRBJ2-7,.,.,TGTGCCAGCAGCCCCGCAGGGCCCACACCCTACGAGCAGTACTTC,CASSPAGPTPYEQYF
TRBV9,TRBJ2-7,.,TRBD2,TGTGCCAGCAGCACCCGGGACTATTCGGATTACGAGCAGTACTTC,CASSTRDYSDYEQYF
TRBV23-1,TRBJ1-5,.,.,TGCGCCAGCCTTGAGGGGTGGGGGCGAGGCAATCAGCCCCAGCATTTT,CASLEGWGRGNQPQHF
TRBV14,TRBJ2-7,.,TRBD1,TGTGCCAGCAGCCCCAGGACAGGGGGCTACGAGCAGTACTTC,CASSPRTGGYEQYF
TRBV15,TRBJ1-3,.,.,TGTGCCACCAGCGGTTCAAGGGGAGGACGTAGAAACACCATATATTTT,CATSGSRGGRRNTIYF
TRBV3-1/TRBV3-2,TRBJ2-1,once,.,TGTGCCAGCAGCCAAGACGGTTCCCGCAATGAGCAGTTCTTC,CASSQDGSRNEQFF
TRBV27,TRBJ1-2,.,.,TGTGCCAGCAGTTATAGAGGAGCTCCAAGTAACTATGGCTACACCTTC,CASSYRGAPSNYGYTF
TRBV19,TRBJ2-1,.,.,TGTGCCAGTAGTATCGACAGATACAATGAGCAGTTCTTC,CASSIDRYNEQFF
TRBV25-1,TRBJ2-1,.,.,TGTGCCAGCAGTGGTTTCGGGCGGGATAATGAGCAGTTCTTC,CASSGFGRDNEQFF
TRBV24-1,TRBJ2-7,.,TRBD1,TGTGCCACCAGTGAATCGACAGGGTCCTACGAGCAGTACTTC,CATSESTGSYEQYF
TRBV19,TRBJ2-7,.,TRBD1,TGTGCCAGTAGACCGACAGGACAGGTCTACGAGCAGTACTTC,CASRPTGQVYEQYF
TRBV4-3,TRBJ2-3,.,TRBD1,TGCGCCAGCAGTCAGGGGGCTTCCTCAGATACGCAGTATTTT,CASSQGASSDTQYF
TRBV10-3,TRBJ2-1,few,.,TGTGCCATCAGCTCTCTCCGGGGGGCTACCTACAATGAGCAGTTCTTC,CAISSLRGATYNEQFF
TRBV27,TRBJ1-2,once,TRBD1,TGTGCCAGCAGTTTAAGGGGACAGATCCCCTATGGCTACACCTTC,CASSLRGQIPYGYTF
TRBV7-9,TRBJ1-2,.,TRBD1,TGTGCCAGCAGCACCGGACAGGGGGGGGCGAATGGCTACACCTTC,CASSTGQGGANGYTF
TRBV2,TRBJ2-7,few,TRBD2,TGTGCCAGCAGCGGACTAGAAACACCCTACGAGCAGTACTTC,CASSGLETPYEQYF
TRBV7-2,TRBJ1-2,.,.,TGTGCCAGCAGCTTAGGAAGACAGGCGAAGGGCTACACCTTC,CASSLGRQAKGYTF
TRBV5-8,TRBJ2-7,once,TRBD2,TGTGCCAGCAGCTTCCCAGCGGGGGTTTCCTACGAGCAGTACTTC,CASSFPAGVSYEQYF
TRBV6-2/TRBV6-3,TRBJ2-7,.,.,TGTGCCAGCAGTGGACAAGGGGTAAGGTACGAGCAGTACTTC,CASSGQGVRYEQYF
TRBV5-6,TRBJ2-5,.,.,TGTGCCAGCAGCTTGGTTCTGGCGGAACAAGAGACCCAGTACTTC,CASSLVLAEQETQYF
TRBV27,TRBJ1-1,.,.,TGTGCCAGCAGTTTAGCAGGTATAACCCACACTGAAGCTTTCTTT,CASSLAGITHTEAFF
TRBV5-6,TRBJ1-2,once,.,TGTGCCAGCAGCTTGGGTTCAAATGGCTACACCTTC,CASSLGSNGYTF
TRBV29-1,TRBJ2-7,.,.,TGCAGCGTTATCGGGGGTCCCTCCTACGAGCAGTACTTC,CSVIGGPSYEQYF
TRBV7-9,TRBJ1-3,.,.,TGTGCCGGGGGGACTACTGGAAACACCATATATTTT,CAGGTTGNTIYF
TRBV19,TRBJ1-3,.,TRBD1,TGTGCCAGTAGTATATATGGGACAGGCGATGGAAACACCATATATTTT,CASSIYGTGDGNTIYF
TRBV10-3,TRBJ2-1,.,TRBD2,TGTGCCATCAGCGTTCAAGCGGGGGCGATGGGAAATGAGCAGTTCTTC,CAISVQAGAMGNEQFF
TRBV28,TRBJ1-5,.,TRBD1,TGTGCCAGCAGTTCGCCGGGGACAGGCTATCAGCCCCAGCATTTT,CASSSPGTGYQPQHF
TRBV5-6,TRBJ2-1,once,TRBD2,TGTGCCAGCAGCTTGGTGCTAGCGGGAGGGTACAATGAGCAGTTCTTC,CASSLVLAGGYNEQFF
TRBV18,TRBJ2-5,.,.,TGTGCCAGCTCACCACGGTATATTACAGGGTGGAATACCCAAGGAGAGACCCAGTACTTC,CASSPRYITGWNTQGETQYF